The T cell receptor (beta chain) under discussion was sequenced for a study of blood T cell repertoires in COVID-19. Germline V gives CDR1 SGHTA, CDR2 FQGNSA. This CDR3 comprises 14 residues. V was clipped by 5 bases and J by 10 bases, with 20 bases between them. TCRdb's table, derived via immunoSEQ multiplex PCR, lists solely in-frame clones and lacks some. The sample carries tens of thousands of clones, around 87% recorded once. The TCR was taken from a human donor with active COVID-19. The donor label of this sample is uncertain. Sequenced input: peripheral blood. The chain recombines TRBV7-2 with TRBJ1-1; D is undetermined. The CDR3 nucleotides read TGTGCCAGCAGCCCCAGTCCGGACTATTCCGGAGCTTTCTTT. This sequence encodes CASSPSPDYSGAFF. Variable domain in full (rest from reference TRBV7-2 and TRBJ1-1): GAGVSQSPSNKVTEKGKDVELRCDPISGHTALYWYRQSLGQGLEFLIYFQGNSAPDKSGLPSDRFSAERTGGSVSTLTIQRTQQEDSAVYLCASSPSPDYSGAFFGQGTRLTVV.